The present T cell receptor (beta chain) was sequenced within a study of cytomegalovirus exposure and HLA in healthy donors. Study findings and constraints: Overall, roughly 150 TCR beta chains were annotated as cytomegalovirus-associated.

Primers for the PCR totalled 60 Vbeta and 13 Jbeta. The data were produced by immunoSEQ multiplex PCR, yet TCRdb's version contains in-frame clones alone and is incomplete. This sample has 150,000 to 200,000 clones, with roughly 88% found just once. The CDR3 is made up of 13 amino acids. CDR1 SGHRS and CDR2 YFSETQ come from the germline V gene. V gave up 3 bases and J gave up 7 bases, with 13 bases separating them. Comment on this clone: Its target is not known.

The V gene is TRBV5-1, the J gene TRBJ2-5, with D perhaps TRBD2 (5 bases). This TCR came from a young man in good health and CMV-seropositive. The material sequenced was PBMCs. The CDR3 DNA is TGCGCCAGCAGCTCAATGTCCCGGGGGACCCAGTACTTC. This encodes CASSSMSRGTQYF.